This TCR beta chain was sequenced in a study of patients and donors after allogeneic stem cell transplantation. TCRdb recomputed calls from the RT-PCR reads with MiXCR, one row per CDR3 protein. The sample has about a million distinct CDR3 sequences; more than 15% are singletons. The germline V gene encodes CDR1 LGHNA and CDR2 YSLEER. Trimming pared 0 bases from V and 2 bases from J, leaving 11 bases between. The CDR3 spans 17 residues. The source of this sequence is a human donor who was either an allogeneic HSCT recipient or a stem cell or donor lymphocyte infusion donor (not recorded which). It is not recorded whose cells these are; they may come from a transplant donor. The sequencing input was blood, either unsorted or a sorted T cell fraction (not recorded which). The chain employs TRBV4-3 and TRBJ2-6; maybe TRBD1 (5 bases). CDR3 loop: CASSQEGPGPGANVLTF. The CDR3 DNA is TGCGCCAGCAGCCAAGAAGGGCCAGGGCCTGGGGCCAACGTCCTGACTTTC.